The TCR beta chain described here comes from a study of T cell repertoires in cytomegalovirus infection. Study-wide context: An indication of both CMV infection and matching HLA type came from public TCR beta signatures.

The CDR3 runs to 14 residues. Trimming took off 4 bases at V and 8 bases at J, with 18 bases between the two ends. The germline CDR1 and CDR2 sequences are DFQATT and SNEGSKA (reference sequence). TCRdb recomputed calls from the reads with MiXCR, one row per CDR3 protein. The repertoire holds around 490,000 distinct CDR3 sequences, with approximately 25% as singletons. The chain joins TRBV20-1 to TRBJ2-1, with D perhaps being TRBD1 or TRBD2 (5 bases each). The TCR sequence derives from a human donor in good health (CMV status not recorded). Some clones in this sample may be carry-over from other donors' samples. The sample taken for sequencing was PBMCs. This CDR3 is CSAILAGTADEQFF. The CDR3 DNA reads as TGCAGTGCTATATTAGCCGGGACGGCGGATGAGCAGTTCTTC.